These 13 T cell receptor beta chains originate from one sample sequenced in a study of CD8+CD57+ T cells in acquired aplastic anemia. Genomic DNA, serving as template, underwent TCR beta VDJ and CDR3 profiling. TCRdb reanalysed the reads using MiXCR and keeps one entry per CDR3 protein. Among over 150,000 distinct CDR3 sequences listed, about 50% were seen once. Patients included in sequencing had previously demonstrated CD8+CD57+ cell expansion by flow cytometry. The material sequenced was sorted CD4+, CD8+, or CD8+CD57+ T cells (not recorded which) from PBMCs. These receptors were obtained from a human donor with aplastic anemia.

This clonotype was detected a few times. J is TRBJ2-1 and V is TRBV10-3; possibly TRBD1 for D (5 bases). The V and J ends lost 0 bases and 9 bases respectively, with 9 bases between them. Germline V lookup: CDR1 ENHRY, CDR2 SYGVKD. The length of the CDR3 is 13 residues. The CDR3 is CAISESRDTEQFF. CDR3 nucleotides: TGTGCCATCAGTGAGTCCAGGGATACTGAGCAGTTCTTC.

This clonotype has a handful of counts. V and J are TRBV9 and TRBJ1-1; no clear D. This CDR3 has 15 residues. Germline lookup yields CDR1 SGDLS and CDR2 YYNGEE. The V gene lost 4 bases and the J gene lost 0 bases, with 13 bases spanning the gap. This CDR3 reads CASSPRGNMNTEAFF. CDR3 bases: TGTGCCAGCAGCCCTCGAGGGAATATGAACACTGAAGCTTTCTTT.

CDR3 residues: CASRASRDRGFNEQFF. The DNA for the CDR3 is TGTGCCAGCAGGGCCAGTCGGGACAGGGGATTCAATGAGCAGTTCTTC. V and J are TRBV6-1 and TRBJ2-1, with 10 bases identical to TRBD1. With V trimmed by 6 bases and J by 6 bases, 11 bases remained unmatched. Per the germline V gene, CDR1 is MNHNS and CDR2 is SASEGT. The CDR3 consists of 16 residues.

This clonotype has ten or more counts. Relative to the germline gene, one junction end is altered; a read error may explain this. Written as DNA, the CDR3 is TGCAGCATTGATGGCAGGGATTACCAAGAGACCCAGTACTTC. Amino acid sequence: CSIDGRDYQETQYF. This chain uses TRBV29-1 with TRBJ2-5; D is possibly TRBD1 (5 bases). This CDR3 region has 14 residues. Germline V gene sequence: CDR1 SQVTM, CDR2 ANQGSEA.

This clonotype came up many times. The chain employs TRBV6-1 and TRBJ2-7, with 10 bases lining up with TRBD1. The junction had 3 bases not matched to a gene; V was cut back by 4 bases and J by 3 bases. The CDR3 totals 14 residues. Germline V gene data show CDR1 as MNHNS and CDR2 as SASEGT. The DNA for the CDR3 is TGTGCCAGCAGTGCCGGGACAGGGGTCTACGAGCAGTACTTC. This encodes CASSAGTGVYEQYF.

This rearrangement joins TRBV20-1 to TRBJ2-1, with 12 bases fitting TRBD2. The length of the CDR3 is 14 residues. The germline V gene has CDR1 DFQATT and CDR2 SNEGSKA (reference sequence). Trimming cost V 2 bases and J 5 bases; bases outside gene matches: 1. The CDR3, as DNA: TGCAGTGCTAGACTAGCGGGGGGGCACAATGAGCAGTTCTTC. Translating it yields CSARLAGGHNEQFF.

This clonotype was seen many times. The genes are TRBV12-3 or TRBV12-4 and TRBJ1-2; no clear D. Trimming left V 1 base short and J 4 bases short, with 7 bases between. This CDR3 is built from 13 residues. The CDR3 DNA reads as TGTGCCAGCAGTTTAGAACAGTCCTATGGCTACACCTTC. Encoded protein: CASSLEQSYGYTF.

J is TRBJ1-2 and V is TRBV7-9; D might be TRBD1 (5 bases). With 3 bases removed from V and 4 bases from J, the gap between germline ends came to 9 bases. The germline V gene has CDR1 SEHNR and CDR2 FQNEAQ (reference sequence). CDR3 length equals 13 residues. CDR3 protein: CASSLAGFYGYTF. Written as DNA, the CDR3 is TGTGCCAGCAGCTTGGCAGGGTTCTATGGCTACACCTTC. The whole variable domain, filled in from reference TRBV7-9 and TRBJ1-2, reads DTGVSQNPRHKITKRGQNVTFRCDPISEHNRLYWYRQTLGQGPEFLTYFQNEAQLEKSRLLSDRFSAERPKGSFSTLEIQRTEQGDSAMYLCASSLAGFYGYTFGSGTRLTVV.

This clonotype was recorded at least ten times. This rearrangement joins TRBV9 to TRBJ2-7; perhaps D is TRBD1 or TRBD2 (6 bases each). With 3 bases removed from V and 5 bases from J, the gap between germline ends came to 15 bases. This CDR3 spans 14 amino acids. Per the germline V gene, CDR1 is SGDLS and CDR2 is YYNGEE. The CDR3 region has the DNA TGTGCCAGCAGCGAGGGGGTCGGGGGTAACGAGCAGTACTTC. This gives the protein CASSEGVGGNEQYF.

There are many counts of this clonotype. This chain uses TRBV12-3 or TRBV12-4 with TRBJ2-3; weak D call: TRBD1 (5 bases). The CDR3 is 15 amino acids. The V end was cut by 5 bases, the J end by 4 bases, with 16 bases between. The CDR3 reads CASSLAAQGSDTQYF. The CDR3 region has the DNA TGTGCCAGCAGTCTGGCGGCTCAGGGCTCAGATACGCAGTATTTT.

The chain has TRBV12-3 or TRBV12-4 and TRBJ2-2; TRBD2 agrees at 10 bases. This CDR3 spans 15 amino acids. J gave up 6 bases and V 10 bases, and 11 bases lay outside the gene matches. The DNA for the CDR3 is TGTGCCATCCCCGAGAGCGGGGGGGCCGCCGGGGAGCTGTTTTTT. Amino acids: CAIPESGGAAGELFF.

This clonotype has a single count. The chain is built from TRBV2 and TRBJ1-1; 8 bases fit TRBD1. CDR1 and CDR2 (germline): SNHLY, FYNNEI. The CDR3 is made up of 15 amino acids. J lost 1 base, V lost 2 bases, and 3 bases had no gene match. The CDR3: CASSETGTGNTEAFF. As DNA, the CDR3 is TGTGCCAGCAGTGAAACTGGGACAGGGAACACTGAAGCTTTCTTT.

The chain is built from TRBV29-1 and TRBJ2-5, with TRBD1 matching 8 bases. V lost 6 bases and J lost 5; bases outside the gene matches: 5. Germline CDR1 reads SQVTM; CDR2 reads ANQGSEA. The CDR3 extends over 12 amino acids. The CDR3 DNA follows: TGCAGCGTCAGCAGGGGGCTTGAGACCCAGTACTTC. Protein sequence: CSVSRGLETQYF.